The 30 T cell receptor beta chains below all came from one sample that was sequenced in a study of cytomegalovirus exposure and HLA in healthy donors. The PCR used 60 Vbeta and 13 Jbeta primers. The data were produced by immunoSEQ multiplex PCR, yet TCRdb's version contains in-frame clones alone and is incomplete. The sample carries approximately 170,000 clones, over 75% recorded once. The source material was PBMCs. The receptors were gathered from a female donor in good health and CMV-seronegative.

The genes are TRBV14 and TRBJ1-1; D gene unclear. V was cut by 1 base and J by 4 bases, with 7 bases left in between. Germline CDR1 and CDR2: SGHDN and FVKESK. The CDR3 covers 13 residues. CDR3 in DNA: TGTGCCAGCAGCCAAGGAATGGCCACTGAAGCTTTCTTT. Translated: CASSQGMATEAFF.

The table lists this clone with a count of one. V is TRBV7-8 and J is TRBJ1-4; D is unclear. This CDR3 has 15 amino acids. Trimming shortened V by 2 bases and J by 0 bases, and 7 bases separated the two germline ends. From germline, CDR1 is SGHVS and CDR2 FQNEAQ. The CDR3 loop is CASSLHGATNEKLFF. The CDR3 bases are TGTGCCAGCAGCTTACACGGGGCAACTAATGAAAAACTGTTTTTT.

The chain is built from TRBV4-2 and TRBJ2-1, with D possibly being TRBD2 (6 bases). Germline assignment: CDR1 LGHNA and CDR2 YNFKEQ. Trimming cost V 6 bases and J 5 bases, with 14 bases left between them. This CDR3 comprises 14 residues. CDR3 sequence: CASRVSGSNNEQFF. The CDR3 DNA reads TGTGCCAGCAGAGTTAGCGGCTCGAACAATGAGCAGTTCTTC.

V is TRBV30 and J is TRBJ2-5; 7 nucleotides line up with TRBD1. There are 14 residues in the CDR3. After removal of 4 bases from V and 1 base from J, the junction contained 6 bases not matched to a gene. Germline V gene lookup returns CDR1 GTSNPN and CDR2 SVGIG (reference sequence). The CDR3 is CAWIGGQFQETQYF. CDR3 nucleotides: TGTGCCTGGATTGGGGGACAGTTCCAAGAGACCCAGTACTTC.

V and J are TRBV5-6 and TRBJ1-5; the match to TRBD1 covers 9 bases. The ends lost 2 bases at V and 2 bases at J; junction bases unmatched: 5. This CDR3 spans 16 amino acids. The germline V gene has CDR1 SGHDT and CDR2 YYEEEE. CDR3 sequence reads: CASSLQGAFGNQPQHF. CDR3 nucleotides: TGTGCCAGCAGCTTACAGGGGGCCTTCGGCAATCAGCCCCAGCATTTT.

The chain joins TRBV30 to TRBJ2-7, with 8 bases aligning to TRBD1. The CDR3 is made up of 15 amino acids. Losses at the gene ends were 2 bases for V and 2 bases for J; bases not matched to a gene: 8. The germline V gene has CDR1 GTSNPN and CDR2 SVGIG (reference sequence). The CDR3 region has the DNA TGTGCCTGGAGTCGTAGGACAGGGAACCCCTACGAGCAGTACTTC. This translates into CAWSRRTGNPYEQYF.

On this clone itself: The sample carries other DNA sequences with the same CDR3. In DNA form, the CDR3 reads TGTGCCAGCAGTCAGACAGGGTATAATTCACCCCTCCACTTT. It specifies CASSQTGYNSPLHF. This chain joins TRBV25-1 and TRBJ1-6, with 7 bases matching TRBD1. Losses at the gene ends were 5 bases for V and 4 bases for J; bases not matched to a gene: 2. The CDR3 extends over 14 amino acids. The germline gives CDR1 MGHDK, CDR2 SYGVNS.

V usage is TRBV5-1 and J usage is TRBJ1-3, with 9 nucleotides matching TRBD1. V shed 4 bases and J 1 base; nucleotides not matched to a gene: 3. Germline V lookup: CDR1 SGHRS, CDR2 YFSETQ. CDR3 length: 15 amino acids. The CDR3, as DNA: TGCGCCAGCAGCCGGACAGGGGAGTCTGGAAACACCATATATTTT. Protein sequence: CASSRTGESGNTIYF.

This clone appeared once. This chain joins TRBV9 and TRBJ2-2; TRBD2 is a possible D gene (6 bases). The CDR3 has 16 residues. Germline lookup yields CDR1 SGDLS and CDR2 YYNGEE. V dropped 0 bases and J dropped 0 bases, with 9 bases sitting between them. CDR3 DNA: TGTGCCAGCAGCGTAGTCGCGGGACCGAACACCGGGGAGCTGTTTTTT. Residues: CASSVVAGPNTGELFF.

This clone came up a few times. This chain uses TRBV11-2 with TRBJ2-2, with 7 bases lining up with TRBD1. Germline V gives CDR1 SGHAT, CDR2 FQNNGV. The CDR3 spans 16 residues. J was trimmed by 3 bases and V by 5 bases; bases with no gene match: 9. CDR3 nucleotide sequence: TGTGCCAGCAGCGCAGTCGATCAGGGGGACACCGGGGAGCTGTTTTTT. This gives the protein CASSAVDQGDTGELFF.

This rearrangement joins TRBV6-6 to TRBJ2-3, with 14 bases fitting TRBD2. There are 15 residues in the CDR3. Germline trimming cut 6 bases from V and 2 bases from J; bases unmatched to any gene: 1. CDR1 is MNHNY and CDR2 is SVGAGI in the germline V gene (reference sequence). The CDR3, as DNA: TGTGCCAGCAGGACTAGCGGGGGGGCCACAGATACGCAGTATTTT. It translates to CASRTSGGATDTQYF.

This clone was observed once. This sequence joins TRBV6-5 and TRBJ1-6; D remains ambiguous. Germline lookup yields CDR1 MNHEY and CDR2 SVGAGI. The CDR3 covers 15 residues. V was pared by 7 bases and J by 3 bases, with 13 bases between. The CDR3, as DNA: TGTGCCAGCACCCGCTACCCCCTCTATAATTCACCCCTCCACTTT. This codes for CASTRYPLYNSPLHF.

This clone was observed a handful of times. The CDR3: CASRDGTGRNQPQHF. CDR3 bases: TGTGCCAGCAGGGACGGGACAGGGCGCAATCAGCCCCAGCATTTT. The chain carries TRBV27 and TRBJ1-5; 9 nucleotides agree with TRBD1. This CDR3 is 15 amino acids long. Germline V gives CDR1 MNHEY, CDR2 SMNVEV (reference sequence). V dropped 6 bases and J dropped 2; count of bases not matched to a gene: 5.

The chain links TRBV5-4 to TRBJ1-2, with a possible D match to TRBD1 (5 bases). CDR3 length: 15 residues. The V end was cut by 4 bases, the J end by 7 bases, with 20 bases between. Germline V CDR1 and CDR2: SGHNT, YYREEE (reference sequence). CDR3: CASSAQNRRDGGYTF. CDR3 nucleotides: TGTGCCAGCAGCGCGCAAAACCGCAGGGATGGTGGCTACACCTTC. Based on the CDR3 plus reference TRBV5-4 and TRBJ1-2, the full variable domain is ETGVTQSPTHLIKTRGQQVTLRCSSQSGHNTVSWYQQALGQGPQFIFQYYREEENGRGNFPPRFSGLQFPNYSSELNVNALELDDSALYLCASSAQNRRDGGYTFGSGTRLTVV.

The chain's CDR3 is CASSYHRETEAFF. The CDR3 nucleotides read TGTGCCAGCAGTTACCACAGGGAAACTGAAGCTTTCTTT. The chain couples TRBV6-5 to TRBJ1-1; D is possibly TRBD1 (6 bases). V was shortened by 2 bases and J by 5 bases, with 9 bases between the two germline ends. CDR3 length: 13 residues. Germline V gene lookup returns CDR1 MNHEY and CDR2 SVGAGI.

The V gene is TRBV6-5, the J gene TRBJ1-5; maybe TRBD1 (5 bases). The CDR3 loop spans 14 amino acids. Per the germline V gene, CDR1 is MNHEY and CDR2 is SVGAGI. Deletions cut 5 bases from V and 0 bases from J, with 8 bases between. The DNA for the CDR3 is TGTGCCAGCAGTCGACAGAATAGCAATCAGCCCCAGCATTTT. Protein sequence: CASSRQNSNQPQHF.

The CDR3 region has the DNA TGTGCCAGCAGCTTATCTAACCACTCCTACGAGCAGTACTTC. Translated, it gives CASSLSNHSYEQYF. The J gene is TRBJ2-7, the V gene TRBV7-2; D unresolved. Germline V gene lookup returns CDR1 SGHTA and CDR2 FQGNSA. The CDR3 is 14 residues long. Trimming took off 2 bases at V and 0 bases at J, with 8 bases between the two ends. Supplemented by reference TRBV7-2 and TRBJ2-7, the full variable domain reads GAGVSQSPSNKVTEKGKDVELRCDPISGHTALYWYRQSLGQGLEFLIYFQGNSAPDKSGLPSDRFSAERTGGSVSTLTIQRTQQEDSAVYLCASSLSNHSYEQYFGPGTRLTVT.

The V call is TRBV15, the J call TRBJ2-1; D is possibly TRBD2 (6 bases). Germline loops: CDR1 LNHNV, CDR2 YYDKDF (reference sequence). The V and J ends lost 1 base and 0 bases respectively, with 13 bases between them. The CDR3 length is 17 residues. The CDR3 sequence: CATSRGRTTGSYNEQFF. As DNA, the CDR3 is TGTGCCACCAGCAGAGGGAGGACTACCGGCTCCTACAATGAGCAGTTCTTC.

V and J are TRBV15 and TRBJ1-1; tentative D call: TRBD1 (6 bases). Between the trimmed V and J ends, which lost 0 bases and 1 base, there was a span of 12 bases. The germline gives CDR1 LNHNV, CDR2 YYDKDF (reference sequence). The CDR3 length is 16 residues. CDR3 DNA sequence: TGTGCCACCAGCAGAGAACGGGGGGCCCCGAACACTGAAGCTTTCTTT. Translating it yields CATSRERGAPNTEAFF.

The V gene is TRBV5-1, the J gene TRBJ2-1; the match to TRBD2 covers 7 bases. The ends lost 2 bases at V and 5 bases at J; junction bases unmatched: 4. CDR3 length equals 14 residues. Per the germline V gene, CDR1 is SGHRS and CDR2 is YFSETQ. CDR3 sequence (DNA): TGCGCCAGCAGCTTAGGCGGGAGTAACAATGAGCAGTTCTTC. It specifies CASSLGGSNNEQFF. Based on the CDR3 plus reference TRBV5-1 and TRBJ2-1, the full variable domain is KAGVTQTPRYLIKTRGQQVTLSCSPISGHRSVSWYQQTPGQGLQFLFEYFSETQRNKGNFPGRFSGRQFSNSRSEMNVSTLELGDSALYLCASSLGGSNNEQFFGPGTRLTVL.

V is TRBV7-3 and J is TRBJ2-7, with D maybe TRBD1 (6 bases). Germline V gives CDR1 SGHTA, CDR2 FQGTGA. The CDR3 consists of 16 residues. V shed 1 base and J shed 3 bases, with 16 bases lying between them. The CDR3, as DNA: TGTGCCAGCAGCTTAAAAAGGCCCTGGGGGCGCTACGAGCAGTACTTC. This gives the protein CASSLKRPWGRYEQYF.

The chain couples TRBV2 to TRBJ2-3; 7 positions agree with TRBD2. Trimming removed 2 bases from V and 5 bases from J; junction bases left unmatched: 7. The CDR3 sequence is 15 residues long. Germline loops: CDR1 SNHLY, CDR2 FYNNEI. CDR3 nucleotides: TGTGCCAGCAGTGAACTAAGCGGGATGGTAGATACGCAGTATTTT. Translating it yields CASSELSGMVDTQYF.

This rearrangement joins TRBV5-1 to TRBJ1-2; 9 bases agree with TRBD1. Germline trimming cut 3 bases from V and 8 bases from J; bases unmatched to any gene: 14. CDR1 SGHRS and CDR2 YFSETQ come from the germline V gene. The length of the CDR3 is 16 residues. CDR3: CASSSVPGQGAEGYTF. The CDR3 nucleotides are TGCGCCAGCAGCTCTGTCCCGGGACAGGGAGCAGAAGGCTACACCTTC. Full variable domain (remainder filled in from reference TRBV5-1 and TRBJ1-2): KAGVTQTPRYLIKTRGQQVTLSCSPISGHRSVSWYQQTPGQGLQFLFEYFSETQRNKGNFPGRFSGRQFSNSRSEMNVSTLELGDSALYLCASSSVPGQGAEGYTFGSGTRLTVV.

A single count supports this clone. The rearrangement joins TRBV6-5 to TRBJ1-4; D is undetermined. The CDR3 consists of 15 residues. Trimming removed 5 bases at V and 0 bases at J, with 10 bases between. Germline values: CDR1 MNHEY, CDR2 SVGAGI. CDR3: CASSRTAATNEKLFF. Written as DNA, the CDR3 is TGTGCCAGCAGTAGAACAGCCGCAACTAATGAAAAACTGTTTTTT.

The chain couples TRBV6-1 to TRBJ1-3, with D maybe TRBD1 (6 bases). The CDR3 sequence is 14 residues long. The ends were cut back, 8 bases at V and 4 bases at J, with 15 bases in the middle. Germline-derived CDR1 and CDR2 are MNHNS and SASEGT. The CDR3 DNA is TGTGCCAGCTCCCAGCTTGGGGGCGGAAACACCATATATTTT. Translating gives CASSQLGGGNTIYF.

CDR3 bases: TGTGCCAGCAGTCAGGGAAGAAATTCACCCCTCCACTTT. This encodes CASSQGRNSPLHF. The V call is TRBV6-5, the J call TRBJ1-6; D is possibly TRBD1 (5 bases). V gave up 5 bases and J gave up 7 bases, with 9 bases separating them. CDR1 is MNHEY and CDR2 is SVGAGI in the germline V gene. This CDR3 has 13 amino acids.

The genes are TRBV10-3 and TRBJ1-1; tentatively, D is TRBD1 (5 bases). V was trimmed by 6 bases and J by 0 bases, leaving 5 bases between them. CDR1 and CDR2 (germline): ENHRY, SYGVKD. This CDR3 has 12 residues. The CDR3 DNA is TGTGCCATCAGAGGGGTGAACACTGAAGCTTTCTTT. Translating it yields CAIRGVNTEAFF.

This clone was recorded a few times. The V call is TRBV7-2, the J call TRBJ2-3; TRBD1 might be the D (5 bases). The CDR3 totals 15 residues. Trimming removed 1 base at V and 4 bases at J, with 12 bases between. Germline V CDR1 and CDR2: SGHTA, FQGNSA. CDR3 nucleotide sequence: TGTGCCAGCAGCTTAGATACAGCAGGGTCAGATACGCAGTATTTT. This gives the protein CASSLDTAGSDTQYF.

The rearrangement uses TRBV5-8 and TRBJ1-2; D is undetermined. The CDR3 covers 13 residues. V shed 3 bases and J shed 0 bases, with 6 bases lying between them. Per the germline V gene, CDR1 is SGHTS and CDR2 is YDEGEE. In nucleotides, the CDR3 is TGTGCCAGCAGCTCTCGGGCTAACTATGGCTACACCTTC. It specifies CASSSRANYGYTF.

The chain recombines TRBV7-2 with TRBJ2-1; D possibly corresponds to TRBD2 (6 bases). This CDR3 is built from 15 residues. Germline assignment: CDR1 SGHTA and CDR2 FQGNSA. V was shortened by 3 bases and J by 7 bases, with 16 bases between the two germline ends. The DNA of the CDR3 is TGTGCCAGCAGCTTTTTCGCCGGGAGAAGAAATGAGCAGTTCTTC. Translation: CASSFFAGRRNEQFF.